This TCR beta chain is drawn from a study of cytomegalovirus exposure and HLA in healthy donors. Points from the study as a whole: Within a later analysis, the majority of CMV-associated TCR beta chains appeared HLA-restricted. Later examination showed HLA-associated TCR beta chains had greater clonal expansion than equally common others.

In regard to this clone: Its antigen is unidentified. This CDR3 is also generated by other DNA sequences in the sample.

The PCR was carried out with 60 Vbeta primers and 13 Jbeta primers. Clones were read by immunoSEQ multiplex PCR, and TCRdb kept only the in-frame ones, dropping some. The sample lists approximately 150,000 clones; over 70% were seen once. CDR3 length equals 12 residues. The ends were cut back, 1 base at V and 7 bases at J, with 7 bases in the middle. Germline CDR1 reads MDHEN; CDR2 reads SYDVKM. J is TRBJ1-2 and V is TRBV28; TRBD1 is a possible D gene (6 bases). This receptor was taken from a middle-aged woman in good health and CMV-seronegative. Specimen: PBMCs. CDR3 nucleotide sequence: TGTGCCAGCAGTTTATTACAGGGTGGCTACACCTTC. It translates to CASSLLQGGYTF.